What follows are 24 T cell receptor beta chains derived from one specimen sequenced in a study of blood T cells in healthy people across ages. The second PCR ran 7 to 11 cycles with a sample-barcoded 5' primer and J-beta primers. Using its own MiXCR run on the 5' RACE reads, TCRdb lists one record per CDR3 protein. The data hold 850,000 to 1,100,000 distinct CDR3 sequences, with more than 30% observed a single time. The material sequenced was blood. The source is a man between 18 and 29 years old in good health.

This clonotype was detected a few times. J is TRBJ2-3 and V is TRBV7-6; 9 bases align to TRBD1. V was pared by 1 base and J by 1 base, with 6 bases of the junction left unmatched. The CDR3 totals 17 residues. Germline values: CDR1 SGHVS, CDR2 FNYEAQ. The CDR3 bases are TGTGCCAGCAGCTTAGGGGCCCGGGACAGGGGCACAGATACGCAGTATTTT. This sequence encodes CASSLGARDRGTDTQYF.

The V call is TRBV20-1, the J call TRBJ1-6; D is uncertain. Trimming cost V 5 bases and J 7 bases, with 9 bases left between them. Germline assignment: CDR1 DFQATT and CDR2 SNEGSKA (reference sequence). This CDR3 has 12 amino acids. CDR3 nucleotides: TGCAGTGCTGGATCTGGGAATTCACCCCTCCACTTT. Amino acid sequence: CSAGSGNSPLHF.

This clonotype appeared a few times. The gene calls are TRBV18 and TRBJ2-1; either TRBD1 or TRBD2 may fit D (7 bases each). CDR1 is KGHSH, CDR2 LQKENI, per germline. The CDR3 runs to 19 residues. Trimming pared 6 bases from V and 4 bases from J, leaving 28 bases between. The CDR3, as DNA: TGTGCCAGCTCTCGACCCCAGGGACAGAGGGGGGGCTTATACAATGAGCAGTTCTTC. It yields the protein CASSRPQGQRGGLYNEQFF.

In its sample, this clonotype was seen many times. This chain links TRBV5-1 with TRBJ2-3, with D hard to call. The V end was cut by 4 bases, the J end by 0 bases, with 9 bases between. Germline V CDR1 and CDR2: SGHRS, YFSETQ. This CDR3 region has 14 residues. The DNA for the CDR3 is TGCGCCAGCAGCACCACCCCTAGCACAGATACGCAGTATTTT. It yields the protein CASSTTPSTDTQYF.

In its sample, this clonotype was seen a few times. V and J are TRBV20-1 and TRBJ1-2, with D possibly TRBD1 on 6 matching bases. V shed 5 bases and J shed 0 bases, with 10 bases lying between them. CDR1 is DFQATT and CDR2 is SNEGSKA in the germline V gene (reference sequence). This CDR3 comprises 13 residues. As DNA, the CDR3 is TGCAGTGCTCAGGACAGTTCTAACTATGGCTACACCTTC. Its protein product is CSAQDSSNYGYTF.

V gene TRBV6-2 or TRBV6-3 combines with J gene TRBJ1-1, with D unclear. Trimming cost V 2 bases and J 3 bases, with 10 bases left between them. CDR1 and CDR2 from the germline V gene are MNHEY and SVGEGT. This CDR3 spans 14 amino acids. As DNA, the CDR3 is TGTGCCAGCAGTTACCCGGGAAGGGACACTGAAGCTTTCTTT. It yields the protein CASSYPGRDTEAFF.

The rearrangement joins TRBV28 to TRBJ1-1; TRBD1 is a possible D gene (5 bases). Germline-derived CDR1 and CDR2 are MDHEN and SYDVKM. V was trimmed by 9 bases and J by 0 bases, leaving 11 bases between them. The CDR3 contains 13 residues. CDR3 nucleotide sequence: TGTGCCAGTAACAGGAGAGTGAACACTGAAGCTTTCTTT. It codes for CASNRRVNTEAFF.

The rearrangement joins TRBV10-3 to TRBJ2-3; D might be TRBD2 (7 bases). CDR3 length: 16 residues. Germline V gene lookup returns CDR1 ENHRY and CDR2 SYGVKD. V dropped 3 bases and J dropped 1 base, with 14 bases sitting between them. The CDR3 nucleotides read TGTGCCATCAGTGAAAGCGGGGCAGGGGGCACAGATACGCAGTATTTT. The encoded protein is CAISESGAGGTDTQYF.

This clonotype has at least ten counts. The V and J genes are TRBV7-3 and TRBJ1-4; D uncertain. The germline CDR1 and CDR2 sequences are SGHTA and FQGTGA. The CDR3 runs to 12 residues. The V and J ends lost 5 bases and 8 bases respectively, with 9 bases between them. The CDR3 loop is CASSPGPEKLFF. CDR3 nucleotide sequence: TGTGCCAGCAGCCCTGGACCAGAAAAACTGTTTTTT.

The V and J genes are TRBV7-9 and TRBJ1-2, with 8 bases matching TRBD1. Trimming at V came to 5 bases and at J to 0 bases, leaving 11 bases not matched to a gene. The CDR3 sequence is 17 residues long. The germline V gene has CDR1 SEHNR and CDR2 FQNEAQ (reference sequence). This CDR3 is CASSLLGTGSTNYGYTF. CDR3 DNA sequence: TGTGCCAGCAGCCTCCTCGGGACAGGAAGTACTAACTATGGCTACACCTTC. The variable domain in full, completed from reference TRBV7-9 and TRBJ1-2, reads DTGVSQNPRHKITKRGQNVTFRCDPISEHNRLYWYRQTLGQGPEFLTYFQNEAQLEKSRLLSDRFSAERPKGSFSTLEIQRTEQGDSAMYLCASSLLGTGSTNYGYTFGSGTRLTVV.

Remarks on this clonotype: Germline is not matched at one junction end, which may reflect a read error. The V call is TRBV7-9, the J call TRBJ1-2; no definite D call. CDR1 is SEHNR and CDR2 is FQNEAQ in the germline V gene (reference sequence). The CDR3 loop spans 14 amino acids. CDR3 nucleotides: TGTGCCAGCAGCTCTATTGGAGGGAACTATGGCCACACCTTC. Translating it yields CASSSIGGNYGHTF. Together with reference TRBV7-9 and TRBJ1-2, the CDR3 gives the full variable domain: DTGVSQNPRHKITKRGQNVTFRCDPISEHNRLYWYRQTLGQGPEFLTYFQNEAQLEKSRLLSDRFSAERPKGSFSTLEIQRTEQGDSAMYLCASSSIGGNYGHTFGSGTRLTVV.

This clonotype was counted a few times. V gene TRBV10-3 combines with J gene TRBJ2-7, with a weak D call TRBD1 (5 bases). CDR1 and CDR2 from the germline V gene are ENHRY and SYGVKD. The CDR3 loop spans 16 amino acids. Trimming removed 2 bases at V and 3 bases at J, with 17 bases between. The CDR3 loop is CAISEILGLAIYEQYF. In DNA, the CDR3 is TGTGCCATCAGTGAGATTTTGGGGCTGGCAATCTACGAGCAGTACTTC.

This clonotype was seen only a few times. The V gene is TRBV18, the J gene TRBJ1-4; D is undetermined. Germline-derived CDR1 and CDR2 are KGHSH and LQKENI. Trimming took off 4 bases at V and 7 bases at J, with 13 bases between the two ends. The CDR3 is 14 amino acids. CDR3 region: CASSLDAGGEKLFF. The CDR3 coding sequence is TGTGCCAGCTCACTCGACGCTGGTGGTGAAAAACTGTTTTTT.

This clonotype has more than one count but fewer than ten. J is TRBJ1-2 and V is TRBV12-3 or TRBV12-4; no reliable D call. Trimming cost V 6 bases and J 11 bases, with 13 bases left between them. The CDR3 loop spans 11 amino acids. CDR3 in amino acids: CASSRGSRYTF. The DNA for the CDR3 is TGTGCCAGCAGCCGGGGATCAAGGTACACCTTC.

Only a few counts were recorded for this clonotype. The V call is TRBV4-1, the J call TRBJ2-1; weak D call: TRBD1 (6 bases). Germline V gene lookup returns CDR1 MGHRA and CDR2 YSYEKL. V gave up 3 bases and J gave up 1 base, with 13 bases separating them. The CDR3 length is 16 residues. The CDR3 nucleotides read TGCGCCAGCAGCCAGCCCAGGGGTTCTTCCTACAATGAGCAGTTCTTC. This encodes CASSQPRGSSYNEQFF.

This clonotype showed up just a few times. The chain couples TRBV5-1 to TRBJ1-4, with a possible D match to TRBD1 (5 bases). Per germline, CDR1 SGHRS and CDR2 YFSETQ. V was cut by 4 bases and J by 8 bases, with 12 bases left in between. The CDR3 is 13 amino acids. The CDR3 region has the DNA TGCGCCAGCAGCGGGGACTCGGGAGAAAAACTGTTTTTT. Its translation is CASSGDSGEKLFF.

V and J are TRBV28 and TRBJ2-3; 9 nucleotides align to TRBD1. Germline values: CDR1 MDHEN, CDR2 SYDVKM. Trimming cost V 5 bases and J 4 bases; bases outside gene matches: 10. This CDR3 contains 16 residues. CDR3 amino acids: CASSPPHRGHADTQYF. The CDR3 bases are TGTGCCAGCAGTCCCCCCCACAGGGGGCATGCAGATACGCAGTATTTT.

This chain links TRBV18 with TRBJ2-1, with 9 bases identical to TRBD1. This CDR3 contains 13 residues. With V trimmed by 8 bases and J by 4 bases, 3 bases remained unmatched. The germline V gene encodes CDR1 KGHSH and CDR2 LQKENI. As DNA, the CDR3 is TGTGCCAGCCGGGGACAGGGATACAATGAGCAGTTCTTC. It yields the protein CASRGQGYNEQFF.

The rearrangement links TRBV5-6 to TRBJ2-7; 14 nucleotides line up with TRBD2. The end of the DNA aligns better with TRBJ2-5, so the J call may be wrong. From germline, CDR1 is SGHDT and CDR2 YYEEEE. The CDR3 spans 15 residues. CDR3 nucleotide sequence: TGTGCCAGCAGCCGGACTAGCGGGGGGCTAGAGACCCAGTACTTC. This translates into CASSRTSGGLETQYF.

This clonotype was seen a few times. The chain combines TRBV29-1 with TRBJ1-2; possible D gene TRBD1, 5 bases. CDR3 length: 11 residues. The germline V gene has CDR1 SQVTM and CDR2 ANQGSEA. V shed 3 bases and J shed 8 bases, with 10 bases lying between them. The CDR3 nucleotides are TGCAGCGTTGATCGGGGGAACGGCTACACCTTC. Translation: CSVDRGNGYTF.

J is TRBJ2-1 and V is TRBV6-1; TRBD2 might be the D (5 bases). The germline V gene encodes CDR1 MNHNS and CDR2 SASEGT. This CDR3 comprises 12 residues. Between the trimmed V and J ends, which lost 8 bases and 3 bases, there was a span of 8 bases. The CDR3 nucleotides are TGTGCCAGCGGGAGAATCTACAATGAGCAGTTCTTC. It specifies CASGRIYNEQFF.

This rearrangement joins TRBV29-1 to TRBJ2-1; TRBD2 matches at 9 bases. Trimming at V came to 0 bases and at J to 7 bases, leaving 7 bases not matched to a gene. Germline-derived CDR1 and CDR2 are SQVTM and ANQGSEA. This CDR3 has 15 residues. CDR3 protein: CSVEDRRGGLNEQFF. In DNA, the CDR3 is TGCAGCGTTGAAGACCGGCGGGGGGGCCTTAATGAGCAGTTCTTC.

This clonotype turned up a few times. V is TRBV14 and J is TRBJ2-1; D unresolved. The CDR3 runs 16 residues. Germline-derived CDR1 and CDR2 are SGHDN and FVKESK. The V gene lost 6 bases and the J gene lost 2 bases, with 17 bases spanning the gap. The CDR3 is CASSPKSTRTYNEQFF. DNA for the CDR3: TGTGCCAGCAGTCCAAAGTCCACCCGAACCTACAATGAGCAGTTCTTC. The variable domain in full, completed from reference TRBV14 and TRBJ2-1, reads EAGVTQFPSHSVIEKGQTVTLRCDPISGHDNLYWYRRVMGKEIKFLLHFVKESKQDESGMPNNRFLAERTGGTYSTLKVQPAELEDSGVYFCASSPKSTRTYNEQFFGPGTRLTVL.

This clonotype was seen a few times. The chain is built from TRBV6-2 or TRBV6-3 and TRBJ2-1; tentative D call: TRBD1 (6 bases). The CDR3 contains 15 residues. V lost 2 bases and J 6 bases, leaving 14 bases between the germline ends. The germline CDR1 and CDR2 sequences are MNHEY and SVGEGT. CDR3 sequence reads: CASSYGQGWGNEQFF. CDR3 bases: TGTGCCAGCAGTTACGGTCAGGGGTGGGGCAATGAGCAGTTCTTC.